Shown below are 18 T cell receptor beta chains from a single sample sequenced in a study of blood T cell repertoires in COVID-19. The table came from immunoSEQ multiplex PCR; TCRdb's copy has only in-frame clones and leaves some out. The sample contains approximately 150,000 clones, roughly 91% of which appear only once. Sequencing used peripheral blood. Receptors originate from a man aged 45-65 years who had recovered from COVID-19.

CDR3 in DNA: TGTGCCAGCAGTCTCCCCGCGTCTAATGAAAAACTGTTTTTT. The encoded protein is CASSLPASNEKLFF. The chain is built from TRBV28 and TRBJ1-4, with D unclear. Trimming removed 5 bases from V and 3 bases from J, with 10 bases in between. In germline, CDR1 is MDHEN, CDR2 SYDVKM. CDR3 length: 14 residues.

The V gene is TRBV27, the J gene TRBJ1-2; D may be TRBD1 (5 bases). The CDR3 totals 15 residues. V was shortened by 6 bases and J by 2 bases, with 16 bases between the two germline ends. Per germline, CDR1 MNHEY and CDR2 SMNVEV (reference sequence). The CDR3 region has the DNA TGTGCCAGCAGCCTAGTGCAGGGATCAAACTATGGCTACACCTTC. As protein: CASSLVQGSNYGYTF.

The rearrangement uses TRBV2 and TRBJ2-7; 12 nucleotides line up with TRBD2. This CDR3 region has 15 residues. The V gene end was trimmed by 6 bases and the J gene end by 6 bases; junction bases not matched to a gene: 9. The germline V gene has CDR1 SNHLY and CDR2 FYNNEI. Here the CDR3 reads CASRVEGLAGGEQYF. CDR3 nucleotides: TGTGCCAGCAGAGTCGAGGGACTAGCGGGTGGCGAGCAGTACTTC. The whole variable domain, remainder taken from reference TRBV2 and TRBJ2-7, is EPEVTQTPSHQVTQMGQEVILRCVPISNHLYFYWYRQILGQKVEFLVSFYNNEISEKSEIFDDQFSVERPDGSNFTLKIRSTKLEDSAMYFCASRVEGLAGGEQYFGPGTRLTVT.

The chain couples TRBV28 to TRBJ1-5; 9 positions agree with TRBD1. The trim removed 6 bases at V and 6 bases at J, leaving 9 bases unmatched. This CDR3 region has 15 residues. The germline CDR1 and CDR2 sequences are MDHEN and SYDVKM. The CDR3 reads CASRIGGQGSQPQHF. As DNA, the CDR3 is TGTGCCAGCAGGATAGGAGGACAGGGGAGTCAGCCCCAGCATTTT.

The J gene is TRBJ2-7, the V gene TRBV5-1; no clear D. From germline, CDR1 is SGHRS and CDR2 YFSETQ. The V gene lost 0 bases and the J gene lost 1 base, with 8 bases spanning the gap. CDR3 length equals 14 residues. CDR3 protein: CASSLDSRSYEQYF. Written as DNA, the CDR3 is TGCGCCAGCAGCTTGGATAGTAGATCCTACGAGCAGTACTTC.

The chain is built from TRBV25-1 and TRBJ1-5, with D possibly matching TRBD1 (5 bases). The length of the CDR3 is 14 residues. Trimming removed 3 bases at V and 3 bases at J, with 9 bases between. Germline V gene data show CDR1 as MGHDK and CDR2 as SYGVNS. The CDR3 bases are TGTGCCAGCAGTGAGCCAGGGTTCAATCAGCCCCAGCATTTT. Its translation: CASSEPGFNQPQHF.

The rearrangement links TRBV2 to TRBJ1-5, with a weak D call TRBD1 (6 bases). The germline V and J ends were trimmed by 6 bases and 4 bases, with 13 bases remaining between them. In germline, CDR1 is SNHLY, CDR2 FYNNEI. The CDR3 has 14 residues. Written as DNA, the CDR3 is TGTGCCAGCAGCAAGGACAGCCATAATCAGCCCCAGCATTTT. Its protein product is CASSKDSHNQPQHF.

The chain couples TRBV3-1 (or the pseudogene TRBV3-2) to TRBJ1-1; the D is unclear. CDR3 size: 15 residues. Trimming stripped 2 bases from V and 4 bases from J, with 14 bases between. Germline values: CDR1 LGHDT, CDR2 YNNKEL (reference sequence). The CDR3 reads CASSQLMGAGTEAFF. CDR3 coding DNA: TGTGCCAGCAGCCAACTCATGGGAGCCGGCACTGAAGCTTTCTTT.

V usage is TRBV6-1 and J usage is TRBJ2-7, with D perhaps matching TRBD1 (6 bases). The CDR3 runs to 13 residues. The V and J ends lost 2 bases and 2 bases respectively, with 7 bases between them. The germline V gene has CDR1 MNHNS and CDR2 SASEGT. CDR3 nucleotide sequence: TGTGCCAGCAGTGAAAGGGACACCTACGAGCAGTACTTC. Protein: CASSERDTYEQYF.

The chain carries TRBV15 and TRBJ1-4; D unclear. The CDR3 loop spans 17 amino acids. The germline gives CDR1 LNHNV, CDR2 YYDKDF (reference sequence). Trimming left V 0 bases short and J 0 bases short, with 11 bases between. The CDR3 region is CATSRDFGGATNEKLFF. CDR3 coding DNA: TGTGCCACCAGCAGAGATTTTGGTGGAGCAACTAATGAAAAACTGTTTTTT.

The chain uses TRBV5-5 and TRBJ2-7, with TRBD2 identical over 12 bases. V lost 5 bases, J lost 2 bases, and 2 bases stayed unmatched. CDR1 is SGHKS, CDR2 YYEKEE, per germline (reference sequence). The CDR3 is made up of 14 amino acids. The CDR3 protein is CASRTSGGPYEQYF. In nucleotides, the CDR3 is TGTGCCAGCAGGACTAGCGGGGGACCCTACGAGCAGTACTTC.

This chain uses TRBV10-3 with TRBJ2-1; weak D call: TRBD2 (6 bases). V shed 2 bases and J shed 9 bases, with 14 bases lying between them. CDR1 ENHRY and CDR2 SYGVKD come from the germline V gene. The CDR3 consists of 14 residues. CDR3 DNA sequence: TGTGCCATCAGTGAGCCACCGGAGCGGGTTGAGCAGTTCTTC. Translation gives CAISEPPERVEQFF.

The V gene is TRBV23-1, the J gene TRBJ1-1; 9 bases align to TRBD1. TRBV23-1 qualifies as an ORF whose function is uncertain. V lost 2 bases and J lost 5; bases outside the gene matches: 15. The CDR3 is 18 amino acids. CDR3 nucleotide sequence: TGCGCCAGCAGTCAAATAAATGGGGACAGGGTAGGTGTGACTGAAGCTTTCTTT. This translates into CASSQINGDRVGVTEAFF.

V is TRBV6-5 and J is TRBJ2-1, with a possible D match to TRBD1 (5 bases). With 0 bases removed from V and 8 bases from J, the gap between germline ends came to 11 bases. In germline, CDR1 is MNHEY, CDR2 SVGAGI. The CDR3 is made up of 14 amino acids. In DNA, the CDR3 is TGTGCCAGCAGTTACTCAGGGGCGAGCGATGAGCAGTTCTTC. Translated, it gives CASSYSGASDEQFF.

The chain has TRBV7-8 and TRBJ1-5; no reliable D call. Germline CDR1 SGHVS, CDR2 FQNEAQ. This CDR3 is built from 15 residues. Trimming cost V 1 base and J 4 bases, with 11 bases left between them. The CDR3 here is CASSLVGDRNQPQHF. The CDR3 DNA follows: TGTGCCAGCAGCTTAGTTGGAGATAGGAATCAGCCCCAGCATTTT.

The chain has TRBV5-1 and TRBJ1-2; D is ambiguous. The ends were cut back, 0 bases at V and 4 bases at J, with 10 bases in the middle. Germline V CDR1 and CDR2: SGHRS, YFSETQ. This CDR3 has 14 amino acids. In DNA, the CDR3 is TGCGCCAGCAGCTTGGGCACTGCGATCTATGGCTACACCTTC. Protein: CASSLGTAIYGYTF.

The chain employs TRBV5-6 and TRBJ1-4, with D maybe TRBD1 (6 bases). The CDR3 loop spans 17 amino acids. Per the germline V gene, CDR1 is SGHDT and CDR2 is YYEEEE. Trimming shortened V by 1 base and J by 3 bases, and 16 bases separated the two germline ends. The chain's CDR3 is CASSLNSRGRSNEKLFF. For the CDR3, the DNA is TGTGCCAGCAGCTTGAATAGCAGGGGAAGGTCTAATGAAAAACTGTTTTTT.

V usage is TRBV19 and J usage is TRBJ1-2; possibly TRBD1 for D (5 bases). CDR3 length: 12 amino acids. CDR1 and CDR2 (germline): LNHDA, SQIVND (reference sequence). The ends were cut back, 4 bases at V and 8 bases at J, with 11 bases in the middle. The CDR3 DNA sequence: TGTGCCAGTAGTACGCAGGGAAGAGGCTACACCTTC. Its translation: CASSTQGRGYTF.